The 27 T cell receptor beta chains reported below all come from one sample, sequenced in a study of T cells after yellow fever vaccination. TCRdb reanalysed the 5' RACE reads using MiXCR and keeps one entry per CDR3 protein. This table holds more than 300,000 distinct CDR3 sequences, approximately 11% found once. This specimen was CD4+ T cells sorted from PBMCs, taken 45 days after the yellow fever booster vaccination. These receptor sequences come from a man aged 18-30 years who received the YFV17D yellow fever vaccine.

On this clonotype: A single base separates this from a much larger clone, so it may be a read error. The CDR3 ends on some other residue instead of the conserved phenylalanine or tryptophan, so this is likely a read error. This CDR3 is CATSGQAHQPQHI. The CDR3 nucleotides read TGTGCCACCAGTGGCCAAGCCCATCAGCCCCAGCATATT. The J gene is TRBJ1-5, the V gene TRBV24-1; no reliable D call. Germline CDR1 KGHDR, CDR2 SFDVKD. The V end was cut by 5 bases, the J end by 5 bases, with 9 bases between. The CDR3 consists of 13 residues.

The chain couples TRBV7-9 to TRBJ2-2; D gene unclear. The CDR3 contains 14 residues. Trimming took 4 bases from V and 5 from J, leaving 11 bases between them. CDR1 is SEHNR, CDR2 FQNEAQ, per germline (reference sequence). Here the CDR3 DNA reads TGTGCCAGCAGCTCATCGTACGGAACCGGGGAGCTGTTTTTT. This translates into CASSSSYGTGELFF. Looking up the rest from reference TRBV7-9 and TRBJ2-2 gives the full variable domain: DTGVSQNPRHKITKRGQNVTFRCDPISEHNRLYWYRQTLGQGPEFLTYFQNEAQLEKSRLLSDRFSAERPKGSFSTLEIQRTEQGDSAMYLCASSSSYGTGELFFGEGSRLTVL.

The table lists this clonotype with a few counts. The chain couples TRBV6-2 or TRBV6-3 to TRBJ1-1, with a weak D call TRBD1 (5 bases). Germline values: CDR1 MNHEY, CDR2 SVGEGT. The CDR3 loop spans 15 amino acids. Trimming took 6 bases from V and 3 from J, leaving 17 bases between them. This chain's CDR3 is CASRSRQGWHTEAFF. The DNA for the CDR3 is TGTGCCAGCAGGAGTCGTCAGGGTTGGCACACTGAAGCTTTCTTT.

There are many counts of this clonotype. At one end, the junction sequence differs from germline, possibly due to a read error. This chain uses TRBV29-1 with TRBJ2-2; D may be TRBD1 (5 bases). CDR3 size: 14 residues. Germline lookup yields CDR1 SQVTM and CDR2 ANQGSEA. Written as DNA, the CDR3 is TGCAGCGTGGGGTCACCAGGGAACGCCGGGGAGCTGTTTTTT. Protein sequence: CSVGSPGNAGELFF.

The chain uses TRBV5-1 and TRBJ1-2; D not certain. Trimming pared 1 base from V and 4 bases from J, leaving 14 bases between. This CDR3 contains 15 residues. Germline assignment: CDR1 SGHRS and CDR2 YFSETQ. CDR3 loop: CASSLHSKGTYGYTF. DNA of the CDR3: TGCGCCAGCAGCTTGCATTCCAAGGGCACCTATGGCTACACCTTC.

This clonotype was seen a few times. V and J are TRBV28 and TRBJ2-7; D is ambiguous. Trimming left V 2 bases short and J 4 bases short, with 9 bases between. This CDR3 contains 13 residues. In germline, CDR1 is MDHEN, CDR2 SYDVKM. CDR3 sequence (DNA): TGTGCCAGCAGTTTACCCGGACGGTACGAGCAGTACGTC. Its protein is CASSLPGRYEQYV.

The chain is built from TRBV5-1 and TRBJ2-7; D remains unclear. The CDR3 totals 14 residues. Germline-derived CDR1 and CDR2 are SGHRS and YFSETQ. V shed 0 bases and J shed 0 bases, with 7 bases lying between them. In nucleotides, the CDR3 is TGCGCCAGCAGCTTGGGAGTTACCTCCTACGAGCAGTACGTC. It is translated as CASSLGVTSYEQYV.

This clonotype has only a few counts. The V and J genes are TRBV18 and TRBJ2-3; TRBD1 might be the D (6 bases). This CDR3 is built from 13 residues. The V gene lost 3 bases and the J gene lost 9 bases, with 13 bases spanning the gap. Germline V CDR1 and CDR2: KGHSH, LQKENI. The DNA for the CDR3 is TGTGCCAGCTCACCGGACGCAAGGGGGACGCAGTATTTT. It yields the protein CASSPDARGTQYF.

The V and J genes are TRBV6-5 and TRBJ1-1, with D perhaps matching TRBD1 (6 bases). The CDR3 loop spans 14 amino acids. In germline, CDR1 is MNHEY, CDR2 SVGAGI. V shed 6 bases and J shed 1 base, with 12 bases lying between them. The CDR3 loop reads CASRGTPRNTEAFF. The CDR3 DNA follows: TGTGCCAGCAGAGGGACACCTAGGAACACTGAAGCTTTCTTT.

CDR3 sequence: CSAVQGAQSNQPQHF. The CDR3 DNA is TGCAGTGCGGTACAGGGGGCGCAAAGCAATCAGCCCCAGCATTTT. The V call is TRBV20-1, the J call TRBJ1-5, with 9 nucleotides matching TRBD1. The CDR3 loop spans 15 amino acids. Looked up from germline, CDR1 is DFQATT and CDR2 is SNEGSKA (reference sequence). With 6 bases clipped from V and 1 base from J, the junction kept 7 bases outside the gene matches.

V gene TRBV12-3 or TRBV12-4 combines with J gene TRBJ2-1; TRBD2 aligns across 7 bases. The CDR3 has 13 residues. Unmatched junction bases numbered 4, after V lost 6 bases and J lost 5 bases. The CDR3 here is CASRAGENNEQFF. CDR3 nucleotides: TGTGCCAGCAGGGCGGGGGAGAACAATGAGCAGTTCTTC.

J is TRBJ1-1 and V is TRBV7-3, with D possibly being TRBD1 (5 bases). Germline loops: CDR1 SGHTA, CDR2 FQGTGA. Trimming removed 2 bases at V and 4 bases at J, with 11 bases between. The CDR3 consists of 14 residues. CDR3 sequence reads: CASSLEPGATEAFF. Here the CDR3 DNA reads TGTGCCAGCAGCTTAGAACCTGGGGCCACTGAAGCTTTCTTT.

This rearrangement joins TRBV4-2 to TRBJ1-3, with 8 bases fitting TRBD1. After removal of 3 bases from V and 3 bases from J, the junction contained 7 bases not matched to a gene. Per the germline V gene, CDR1 is LGHNA and CDR2 is YNFKEQ. The CDR3 has 16 amino acids. DNA for the CDR3: TGTGCCAGCAGCCAGCTTACAGGGGGTGATGGAAACACCATATATTTT. Encoded protein: CASSQLTGGDGNTIYF.

This clonotype was counted ten times or more. This chain links TRBV7-2 with TRBJ2-5; D perhaps matches TRBD1 (8 bases). Germline CDR1 reads SGHTA; CDR2 reads FQGNSA. The CDR3 runs 14 residues. With 7 bases removed from V and 6 bases from J, the gap between germline ends came to 18 bases. CDR3: CASNLNRGGQTQYF. The CDR3 nucleotides are TGTGCCAGCAACCTAAACAGGGGGGGTCAGACCCAGTACTTC.

This chain connects TRBV11-3 to TRBJ2-1, with 10 nucleotides matching TRBD1. V trimming: 5 bases; J trimming: 6 bases; junction bases outside the gene matches: 13. The CDR3 spans 17 residues. Per the germline V gene, CDR1 is SGHNT and CDR2 is YENEEA. As DNA, the CDR3 is TGTGCCAGCAGCAGACATCCGGGACAGGGGCTCATCAATGAGCAGTTCTTC. This gives the protein CASSRHPGQGLINEQFF.

This clonotype was counted a few times. The V and J genes are TRBV30 and TRBJ2-5, with D unresolved. The CDR3 covers 13 residues. CDR1 and CDR2 from the germline V gene are GTSNPN and SVGIG (reference sequence). V was clipped by 2 bases and J by 5 bases, with 12 bases between them. CDR3 in DNA: TGTGCCTGGAGTAGAAGCGTCCATGAGACCCAGTACTTC. The encoded protein is CAWSRSVHETQYF.

This clonotype was detected a few times. The V and J genes are TRBV30 and TRBJ2-5; 7 nucleotides line up with TRBD2. The CDR3 has 16 amino acids. The ends lost 3 bases at V and 5 bases at J; junction bases unmatched: 15. The germline V gene has CDR1 GTSNPN and CDR2 SVGIG (reference sequence). CDR3: CAWRPLRDYQRETQYF. The CDR3 DNA reads TGTGCCTGGAGACCCCTCCGGGACTACCAAAGGGAGACCCAGTACTTC.

The rearrangement joins TRBV7-9 to TRBJ2-1; D is unclear. Trimming stripped 3 bases from V and 8 bases from J, with 8 bases between. The CDR3 consists of 12 residues. Germline-derived CDR1 and CDR2 are SEHNR and FQNEAQ (reference sequence). The CDR3 protein is CASSFRSDEQFF. DNA for the CDR3: TGTGCCAGCAGCTTTCGGTCGGATGAGCAGTTCTTC.

This clonotype was picked up a small number of times. The J gene is TRBJ2-2, the V gene TRBV10-3; possible D gene TRBD1, 5 bases. The ends were cut back, 8 bases at V and 1 base at J, with 8 bases in the middle. In germline, CDR1 is ENHRY, CDR2 SYGVKD. This CDR3 region has 13 residues. The DNA of the CDR3 is TGTGCCATCGGGCAGGGGAACACCGGGGAGCTGTTTTTT. It specifies CAIGQGNTGELFF.

In nucleotides, the CDR3 is TGTGCCAGCAAGGACGGGGGCTTACCGGAGCAGTTCTTC. Protein: CASKDGGLPEQFF. The J gene is TRBJ2-1, the V gene TRBV2; D tentatively reads TRBD1 or TRBD2 (6 bases each). The germline gives CDR1 SNHLY, CDR2 FYNNEI. Trimming shortened V by 7 bases and J by 10 bases, and 17 bases separated the two germline ends. This CDR3 is built from 13 residues.

This clonotype was counted only a few times. As DNA, the CDR3 is TGCGCCAGCAGCTTGGGCTCCGCCAATAATGAAAAACTGTTTTTT. Its translation: CASSLGSANNEKLFF. The chain combines TRBV5-1 with TRBJ1-4; D gene ambiguous. This CDR3 has 15 amino acids. From germline, CDR1 is SGHRS and CDR2 YFSETQ. V was clipped by 0 bases and J by 4 bases, with 10 bases between them.

V and J are TRBV12-3 or TRBV12-4 and TRBJ1-1; tentative D call: TRBD1 (6 bases). This CDR3 contains 14 residues. Trimming pared 2 bases from V and 2 bases from J, leaving 9 bases between. CDR3 sequence: CASSLRGTNTEAFF. The CDR3 nucleotides are TGTGCCAGCAGTTTACGGGGGACAAACACTGAAGCTTTCTTT.

This clonotype turned up a few times. The J gene is TRBJ2-7, the V gene TRBV10-3; TRBD1 is a possible D gene (5 bases). The CDR3 runs 14 residues. V was clipped by 6 bases and J by 0 bases, with 12 bases between them. Germline values: CDR1 ENHRY, CDR2 SYGVKD. The CDR3 sequence: CAIRGADSSYEQYF. The CDR3 bases are TGTGCCATCAGAGGGGCAGACAGCTCCTACGAGCAGTACTTC.

The rearrangement uses TRBV4-3 and TRBJ2-1, with 9 bases matching TRBD1. The CDR3 runs to 16 residues. V lost 4 bases and J lost 5; bases outside the gene matches: 9. Germline V gene data show CDR1 as LGHNA and CDR2 as YSLEER. CDR3 nucleotide sequence: TGCGCCAGCAGCCGGAAGACAGGGGGAGGGGACAATGAGCAGTTCTTC. It yields the protein CASSRKTGGGDNEQFF.

Only a few counts were recorded for this clonotype. This chain uses TRBV11-2 with TRBJ1-6, with D hard to call. This CDR3 has 15 residues. CDR1 and CDR2 (germline): SGHAT, FQNNGV. V lost 5 bases and J 6 bases, leaving 14 bases between the germline ends. This CDR3 is CASSPRPAGNSPLHF. DNA for the CDR3: TGTGCCAGCAGCCCCAGGCCGGCGGGTAATTCACCCCTCCACTTT.

The rearrangement links TRBV3-1 to TRBJ2-3; no firm D call. The CDR3 consists of 16 residues. The V gene lost 4 bases and the J gene lost 0 bases, with 14 bases spanning the gap. Germline V lookup: CDR1 LGHDT, CDR2 YNNKEL (reference sequence). CDR3 residues: CASSPARDPSTDTQYF. CDR3 in DNA: TGTGCCAGCAGCCCTGCTAGGGATCCTAGCACAGATACGCAGTATTTT.

The sample holds many counts of this clonotype. The chain combines TRBV24-1 with TRBJ2-1; D is tentatively TRBD1 or TRBD2 (6 bases each). This CDR3 spans 17 amino acids. From germline, CDR1 is KGHDR and CDR2 SFDVKD. V gave up 2 bases and J gave up 0 bases, with 13 bases separating them. The CDR3 DNA is TGTGCCACCAGTGATTGGAGGGGGGCCTCCTCCTACAATGAGCAGTTCTTC. Amino acids: CATSDWRGASSYNEQFF.